This T cell receptor (beta chain) comes out of a study of blood T cell repertoires in COVID-19. In the original analysis: Estimated nucleated cell counts came from reference gene primer amplification. Sequenced by immunoSEQ multiplex PCR; TCRdb stores in-frame clones only, minus some. Clonal size and the V and J genes are those of that table, whereas D and trimming came from the DNA. Altogether 140,000 or so clones are present, around nine tenths being singletons, with the ten largest covering more than 6.5%. This CDR3 comprises 17 residues. The germline V gene encodes CDR1 LNHDA and CDR2 SQIVND (reference sequence). The trim removed 5 bases at V and 1 base at J, leaving 13 bases unmatched.

Specimen: peripheral blood. The V gene is TRBV19, the J gene TRBJ1-1, with 7 bases fitting TRBD1. This receptor was obtained from a woman in her forties or fifties with active or convalescent COVID-19. The CDR3 DNA is TGTGCCAGTAGTCTTGGCCGGGACAGTCAATCGAACACTGAAGCTTTCTTT. It codes for CASSLGRDSQSNTEAFF.